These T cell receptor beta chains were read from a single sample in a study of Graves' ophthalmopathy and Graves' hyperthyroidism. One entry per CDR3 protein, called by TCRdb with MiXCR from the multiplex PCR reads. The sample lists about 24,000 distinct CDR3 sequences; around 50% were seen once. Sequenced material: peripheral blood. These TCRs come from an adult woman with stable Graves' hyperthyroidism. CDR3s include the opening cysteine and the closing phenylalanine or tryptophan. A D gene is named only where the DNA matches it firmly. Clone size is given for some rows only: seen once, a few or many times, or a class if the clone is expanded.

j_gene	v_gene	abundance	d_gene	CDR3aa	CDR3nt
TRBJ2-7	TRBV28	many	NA	CASSSGLNPYEQYF	TGTGCCAGCAGCTCGGGCCTAAACCCCTACGAGCAGTACTTC
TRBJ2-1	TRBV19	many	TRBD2	CASSEKAGVVSYNEQFF	TGTGCCAGTAGTGAAAAAGCGGGAGTCGTCTCCTACAATGAGCAGTTCTTC
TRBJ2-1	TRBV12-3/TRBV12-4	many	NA	CASSPSLSTSYNEQFF	TGTGCCAGCAGCCCCTCTCTGTCTACCTCCTACAATGAGCAGTTCTTC
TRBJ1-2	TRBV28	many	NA	CASSFPGLGYTF	TGTGCCAGCAGTTTTCCGGGGCTTGGCTACACCTTC
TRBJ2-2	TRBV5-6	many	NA	CASSLESYANTGELFF	TGTGCCAGCAGCTTGGAGAGTTACGCGAACACCGGGGAGCTGTTTTTT
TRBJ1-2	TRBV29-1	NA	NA	CSVLSPGTYGYTF	TGCAGCGTTTTGTCGCCCGGGACCTATGGCTACACCTTC
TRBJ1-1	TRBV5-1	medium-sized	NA	CASSRTTGNTEAFF	TGCGCCAGCAGCAGAACGACAGGGAACACTGAAGCTTTCTTT
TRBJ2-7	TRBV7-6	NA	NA	CASSLFGGQGEQYF	TGTGCCAGCAGCTTATTTGGGGGGCAGGGCGAGCAGTACTTC
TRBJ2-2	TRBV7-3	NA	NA	CASSPGGNTGELFF	TGTGCCAGCAGCCCAGGAGGGAACACCGGGGAGCTGTTTTTT
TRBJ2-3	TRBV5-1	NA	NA	CASSLGNYNEQYF	TGCGCCAGCAGCTTGGGGAACTACAATGAGCAGTATTTT
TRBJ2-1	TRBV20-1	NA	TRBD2	CSATPGLAGSSYNEQFF	TGCAGTGCAACACCGGGACTAGCGGGTAGCTCCTACAATGAGCAGTTCTTC
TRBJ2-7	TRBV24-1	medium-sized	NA	CATSDGVHEQYF	TGTGCCACCAGTGATGGGGTCCACGAGCAGTACTTC